Listed here are 19 T cell receptor beta chains from one sample, sequenced in a study of technical replicates of blood from several donors (dated by TCRdb to the late 2010s). The library was prepared using the immunoSEQ multiplex PCR assay. This is the immuneACCESS table as TCRdb keeps it, with only in-frame sequences that have V and J called. A part of the clones is gone; compared with another copy, unresolved V genes explain less than half, and the rest is unexplained. The sample contains about 75,000 clones, around nine tenths of them found a single time. The ten largest clones add up to approximately 0.38% of the sample. The sequencing sample was made of T cells isolated from PBMCs. These receptors came from a human donor in good health.

The chain joins TRBV4-2 to TRBJ2-2, with 9 bases fitting TRBD1. The length of the CDR3 is 16 residues. Looked up from germline, CDR1 is LGHNA and CDR2 is YNFKEQ. V lost 3 bases, J lost 4 bases, and 6 bases stayed unmatched. DNA for the CDR3: TGTGCCAGCAGCCAGGTCGGGACAGGGCCCACCGGGGAGCTGTTTTTT. Its protein is CASSQVGTGPTGELFF.

This chain uses TRBV11-3 with TRBJ1-2; no reliable D call. Trimming removed 5 bases from V and 5 bases from J, with 18 bases in between. Germline V gives CDR1 SGHNT, CDR2 YENEEA. The CDR3 runs 15 residues. CDR3 bases: TGTGCCAGCAGCCCAGTAGTAACAGCCGATTATGGCTACACCTTC. It specifies CASSPVVTADYGYTF.

This clone turned up a few times. The chain employs TRBV7-2 and TRBJ2-7; D call uncertain. CDR3 length equals 15 residues. The ends were cut back, 1 base at V and 2 bases at J, with 12 bases in the middle. Germline CDR1 SGHTA, CDR2 FQGNSA. The CDR3 DNA follows: TGTGCCAGCAGCTTAGTACAGTTTCCTACCTACGAGCAGTACTTC. It yields the protein CASSLVQFPTYEQYF.

The chain is built from TRBV2 and TRBJ2-1, with 13 nucleotides matching TRBD2. J gave up 13 bases and V 6 bases, and 12 bases lay outside the gene matches. Germline V lookup: CDR1 SNHLY, CDR2 FYNNEI. This CDR3 contains 15 residues. The DNA for the CDR3 is TGTGCCAGCAGAGGGGGACTAGCGGGGATAATGACTCAGTTCTTC. Translation gives CASRGGLAGIMTQFF.

The rearrangement uses TRBV15 and TRBJ1-1, with D hard to call. CDR3 size: 13 residues. Looked up from germline, CDR1 is LNHNV and CDR2 is YYDKDF (reference sequence). Trimming shortened V by 5 bases and J by 4 bases, and 11 bases separated the two germline ends. As DNA, the CDR3 is TGTGCCACCAGCGCATCAGGAGGCACTGAAGCTTTCTTT. Protein sequence: CATSASGGTEAFF.

V usage is TRBV6-6 and J usage is TRBJ2-7; TRBD2 aligns across 7 bases. CDR1 and CDR2 (germline): MNHNY, SVGAGI (reference sequence). The CDR3 spans 15 residues. Trimming cost V 7 bases and J 0 bases; bases outside gene matches: 9. CDR3 in amino acids: CASTHSGGASYEQYF. The DNA of the CDR3 is TGTGCCAGCACCCACTCGGGGGGAGCCTCCTACGAGCAGTACTTC.

As DNA, the CDR3 is TGTGCCAGCAGTCCCGGGACTAACTATGGCTACACCTTC. This codes for CASSPGTNYGYTF. The rearrangement joins TRBV6-5 to TRBJ1-2; D is unresolved. Germline V gives CDR1 MNHEY, CDR2 SVGAGI. CDR3 length: 13 residues. Between the trimmed V and J ends, which lost 5 bases and 0 bases, there was a span of 7 bases.

The J gene is TRBJ1-2, the V gene TRBV29-1; 9 bases are a match to TRBD1. Germline trimming cut 5 bases from V and 7 bases from J; bases unmatched to any gene: 11. Germline V gives CDR1 SQVTM, CDR2 ANQGSEA. CDR3 length: 14 amino acids. This CDR3 is CSVRPGQGPAGYTF. CDR3 DNA: TGCAGCGTTCGTCCGGGACAGGGACCGGCTGGCTACACCTTC.

The chain couples TRBV23-1 to TRBJ1-4; a weak D match, TRBD1 (6 bases). TRBV23-1 qualifies as an ORF whose function is uncertain. The CDR3 consists of 14 residues. V lost 2 bases to trimming and J lost 5 bases, with 9 bases between them. The DNA for the CDR3 is TGCGCCAGCAGTCAAAAGGACAGCAATGAAAAACTGTTTTTT. Its protein is CASSQKDSNEKLFF.

V is TRBV4-1 and J is TRBJ1-2; the match to TRBD1 covers 10 bases. This CDR3 comprises 15 residues. The J segment lost 6 bases and the V segment lost 0 bases, leaving 4 bases of the junction unmatched. Germline values: CDR1 MGHRA, CDR2 YSYEKL. CDR3 in amino acids: CASSQDTGTGDGYTF. The CDR3 DNA reads as TGCGCCAGCAGCCAAGACACCGGGACAGGGGATGGCTACACCTTC.

This chain uses TRBV30 with TRBJ2-3, with 12 bases matching TRBD2. From germline, CDR1 is GTSNPN and CDR2 SVGIG (reference sequence). V lost 5 bases, J lost 5 bases, and 14 bases stayed unmatched. The CDR3 is made up of 17 amino acids. This CDR3 is CAWSLGLLAGGQDTQYF. CDR3 coding DNA: TGTGCCTGGTCATTGGGCTTACTAGCGGGAGGTCAAGATACGCAGTATTTT.

The chain carries TRBV19 and TRBJ1-1; tentative D call: TRBD1 (5 bases). This CDR3 has 14 amino acids. The germline gives CDR1 LNHDA, CDR2 SQIVND (reference sequence). Trimming left V 7 bases short and J 5 bases short, with 17 bases between. The CDR3 sequence: CASTPGDGRTEAFF. The CDR3 DNA reads as TGTGCCAGTACCCCGGGGGACGGTCGAACTGAAGCTTTCTTT.

DNA of the CDR3: TGTGCCAGCAGCTTAGGACAGGGGAAGAGGATAACCTACGAGCAGTACTTC. It encodes CASSLGQGKRITYEQYF. The V call is TRBV5-6, the J call TRBJ2-7, with 9 bases that match TRBD1. There are 17 residues in the CDR3. Germline V CDR1 and CDR2: SGHDT, YYEEEE. V lost 2 bases and J lost 2; bases outside the gene matches: 11.

The chain links TRBV7-8 to TRBJ2-1, with 9 bases aligning to TRBD2. V lost 4 bases and J lost 6; bases outside the gene matches: 4. The CDR3 loop spans 14 amino acids. Germline CDR1 reads SGHVS; CDR2 reads FQNEAQ. DNA for the CDR3: TGTGCCAGCAGCTCACTAGCGGGCCCCAATGAGCAGTTCTTC. Its protein is CASSSLAGPNEQFF. Combining the CDR3 with reference TRBV7-8 and TRBJ2-1 gives the whole variable domain GAGVSQSPRYKVAKRGQDVALRCDPISGHVSLFWYQQALGQGPEFLTYFQNEAQLDKSGLPSDRFFAERPEGSVSTLKIQRTQQEDSAVYLCASSSLAGPNEQFFGPGTRLTVL.

J is TRBJ2-2 and V is TRBV14; 7 nucleotides line up with TRBD1. This CDR3 region has 15 residues. With V trimmed by 6 bases and J by 2 bases, 6 bases remained unmatched. Germline loops: CDR1 SGHDN, CDR2 FVKESK. The CDR3, as DNA: TGTGCCAGCAGAACGACAGGGACCAACACCGGGGAGCTGTTTTTT. Amino acid sequence: CASRTTGTNTGELFF.

The CDR3 loop is CASSEWDRDRGYTF. The CDR3 bases are TGTGCCAGCAGCGAATGGGACAGGGATCGGGGCTACACCTTC. The chain carries TRBV2 and TRBJ1-2; 9 nucleotides align to TRBD1. The V gene's germline CDR1 is SNHLY and CDR2 FYNNEI. This CDR3 region has 14 residues. V gave up 6 bases and J gave up 8 bases; unmatched junction bases: 10.

This clone was observed once. V is TRBV19 and J is TRBJ1-3; D possibly corresponds to TRBD1 (5 bases). Germline lookup yields CDR1 LNHDA and CDR2 SQIVND (reference sequence). V was cut by 4 bases and J by 0 bases, with 13 bases left in between. The CDR3 totals 16 residues. CDR3 loop: CASSNWDSVSGNTIYF. The CDR3 DNA is TGTGCCAGTAGTAACTGGGACTCCGTCTCTGGAAACACCATATATTTT.

V usage is TRBV9 and J usage is TRBJ2-7; TRBD2 matches at 13 bases. This CDR3 is built from 15 residues. The germline gives CDR1 SGDLS, CDR2 YYNGEE. Losses at the gene ends were 2 bases for V and 4 bases for J; bases not matched to a gene: 3. CDR3 sequence: CASSVGTSGNYEQYF. The CDR3 DNA reads as TGTGCCAGCAGCGTGGGGACTAGCGGGAATTACGAGCAGTACTTC.

The chain links TRBV2 to TRBJ2-2; TRBD1 aligns across 9 bases. The CDR3 covers 14 residues. CDR1 and CDR2 from the germline V gene are SNHLY and FYNNEI. V lost 9 bases, J lost 7 bases, and 9 bases stayed unmatched. CDR3: CASMSGTGHGELFF. In DNA form, the CDR3 reads TGTGCCAGTATGTCCGGGACAGGGCACGGGGAGCTGTTTTTT.